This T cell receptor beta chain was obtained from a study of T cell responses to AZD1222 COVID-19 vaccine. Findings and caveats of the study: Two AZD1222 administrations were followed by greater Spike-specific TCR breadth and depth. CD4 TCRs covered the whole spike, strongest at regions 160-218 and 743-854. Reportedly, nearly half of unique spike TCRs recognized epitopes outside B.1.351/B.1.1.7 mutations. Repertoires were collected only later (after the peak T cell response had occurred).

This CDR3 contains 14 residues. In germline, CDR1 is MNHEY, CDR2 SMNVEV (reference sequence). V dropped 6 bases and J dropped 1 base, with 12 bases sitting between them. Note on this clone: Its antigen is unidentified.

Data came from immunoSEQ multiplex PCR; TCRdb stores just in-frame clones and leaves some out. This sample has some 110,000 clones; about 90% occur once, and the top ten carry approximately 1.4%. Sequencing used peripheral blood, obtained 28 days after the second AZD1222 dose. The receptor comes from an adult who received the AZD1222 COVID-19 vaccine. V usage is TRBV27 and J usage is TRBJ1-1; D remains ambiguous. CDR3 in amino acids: CASRGVSQNTEAFF. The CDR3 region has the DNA TGTGCCAGCAGGGGAGTTAGCCAGAACACTGAAGCTTTCTTT.